The clone carrying this T cell receptor (beta chain) was seen at least ten times. As originally analysed: Using the CDR3 differences seen across clinicopathological groups, the authors built a distant-metastasis classifier for papillary thyroid cancer, which was meant to discriminate distant-metastatic patients. MiXCR re-clonotyped the PCR reads for TCRdb. Clone size and V and J calls follow TCRdb, not the original study. The sample shows approximately 50,000 clones, about 20% of them seen only once. The V and J ends lost 2 bases and 6 bases respectively, with 13 bases between them. The length of the CDR3 is 14 residues. The germline V gene encodes CDR1 MGHRA and CDR2 YSYEKL. The source of the sample is a study of metastatic and nonmetastatic thyroid tumors. There were no patients who had received any treatment before thyroid surgery.

Specimen: blood. This sequence originates from a female donor with papillary thyroid cancer or a benign thyroid nodule (not recorded which). Some clones in this sample may be carry-over from other donors' samples. This chain joins TRBV4-1 and TRBJ1-2, with TRBD1 as a possible D gene (6 bases). This CDR3 reads CASSQQQGQDGYTF. CDR3 DNA sequence: TGCGCCAGCAGCCAACAGCAGGGGCAGGATGGCTACACCTTC.